This T cell receptor beta chain was found in a study of glioma-infiltrating T cells after dendritic cell vaccination. Sequencing used immunoSEQ multiplex PCR; TCRdb keeps in-frame clones, though not all of them. The sample has over 75,000 clones, 75% to 90% seen once. V was trimmed by 0 bases and J by 9 bases, leaving 15 bases between them. In germline, CDR1 is MGHRA, CDR2 YSYEKL. The length of the CDR3 is 16 residues. Noted time point: after dendritic cell vaccination, including at tumor progression/relapse. This clone was detected only a few times. The receptor's source is a human donor with glioblastoma. The chain recombines TRBV4-1 with TRBJ1-6; D unclear. The sequencing here drew on blood, taken after dendritic cell vaccination. CDR3 in DNA: TGCGCCAGCAGCCAAGAAATATCGGGGTCCGGTTCACCCCTCCACTTT. Translation: CASSQEISGSGSPLHF.